These T cell receptor beta chains were read from a single sample in a study of a mutant IDH1 vaccine in newly diagnosed glioma. Libraries were prepared by immunoSEQ multiplex PCR; TCRdb keeps only in-frame clonotypes and omits some of them. The data contain roughly 44,000 clones, under 90% of them singletons. These TCRs are of unknown antigen specificity. The sample in question was PBMCs, obtained from a glioma patient whose treatment included an IDH1 peptide vaccine. The source is a woman between 40 and 50 years old with glioma. Some clones in this sample may be carry-over from other donors' samples. Each CDR3 is given with its conserved first and last residue. Fields, in order: clone size, D gene, V gene, J gene, CDR3 DNA, CDR3 protein. A D gene is named only where the DNA matches it firmly. Expanded clones get a size class; other rows say once, few or many, or leave the size out.

.	TRBD2	TRBV7-3	TRBJ2-7	TGTGCCAGCAGCCCGACTAGCGGGGGGACTTACGAGCAGTACTTC	CASSPTSGGTYEQYF
.	.	TRBV6-1	TRBJ2-7	TGTGCCAGCAGTGACCCCCCCGGACAGTTGAGCTCCTACGAGCAGTACTTC	CASSDPPGQLSSYEQYF
.	.	TRBV10-3	TRBJ1-2	TGTGCCAGCCTCCCGACAGTGCCCCAGAGGGCTAACTATGGCTACACCTTC	CASLPTVPQRANYGYTF
.	TRBD2	TRBV11-2	TRBJ2-1	TGTGCCAGCAGCTTAGCTATGGGGGCGGGAGGTAGTTTTTACAATGAGCAGTTCTTC	CASSLAMGAGGSFYNEQFF
once	TRBD1	TRBV7-6	TRBJ1-4	TGTGCCAGCAGCTTATTAGGGGACAGCTTAGGAGAAAAACTGTTTTTT	CASSLLGDSLGEKLFF
few	.	TRBV4-1	TRBJ1-1	TGCGCCAGCAGCCAGGCGGGCCAGCCGAACACTGAAGCTTTCTTT	CASSQAGQPNTEAFF
.	.	TRBV5-3	TRBJ2-2	TGTGCCAGAAGCCTAAAGCAGGACAACACCGGGGAGCTGTTTTTT	CARSLKQDNTGELFF
.	.	TRBV7-2	TRBJ2-2	TGTGCCAGCAGCCCACCAATCACCGGGGAGCTGTTTTTT	CASSPPITGELFF
once	TRBD1	TRBV10-3	TRBJ1-2	TGTGCCATCAGTGAGTCGATAGTCCGGGACAGGGGCGGGTTCTATGGCTACACCTTC	CAISESIVRDRGGFYGYTF
.	.	TRBV4-2	TRBJ2-1	TGTGCCAGCAGGGCAGCCGATAGTAGCTACGACTACAATGAGCAGTTCTTC	CASRAADSSYDYNEQFF
.	TRBD1	TRBV9	TRBJ1-5	TGTGCCAGCAGCGTAGGGGACAGCCTGGGTTGGCCCCAGCATTTT	CASSVGDSLGWPQHF
.	.	TRBV12-2	TRBJ2-1	TGTGCAAGTCGCTTATACAGCGGGGGGGCCAATGAGCAGTTCTTC	CASRLYSGGANEQFF
.	TRBD2	TRBV4-1	TRBJ2-7	TGCGCCAGCAGCCAAGGAGCACTAGCGGGAGGGAAGAACGAGCAGTACTTC	CASSQGALAGGKNEQYF
.	TRBD1	TRBV5-1	TRBJ1-4	TGCGCCAGCACCTCAGGGGGGGATAATGAAAAACTGTTTTTT	CASTSGGDNEKLFF
.	.	TRBV29-1	TRBJ2-1	TGCAGCGTTGAGAAGAGCTCCTACAATGAGCAGTTCTTC	CSVEKSSYNEQFF
.	.	TRBV7-2	TRBJ1-5	TGTGCCAGCAGCTTAACTGACACTTTATATAGCAATCAGCCCCAGCATTTT	CASSLTDTLYSNQPQHF
.	.	TRBV2	TRBJ2-1	TGTGCCAGCTCCCTCGGGGACCTACACGGAAATGAGCAGTTCTTC	CASSLGDLHGNEQFF
.	.	TRBV6-6	TRBJ2-2	TGTGCCAGCAGTCCACCGAGCAGGGGGGGCACCGGGGAGCTGTTTTTT	CASSPPSRGGTGELFF
.	.	TRBV9	TRBJ2-3	TGTGCCAGCAGCGTCCAGGACCGGTGGGATACGCAGTATTTT	CASSVQDRWDTQYF
.	.	TRBV4-3	TRBJ2-5	TGCGCCAGCAGCCAAGATCGCCTCATTGAGACCCAGTACTTC	CASSQDRLIETQYF
.	TRBD1	TRBV9	TRBJ2-7	TGTGCCAGCAGCGTAGGGGACAGGACCTACGAGCAGTACTTC	CASSVGDRTYEQYF
.	TRBD2	TRBV9	TRBJ2-3	TGTGCCAGCAGCGGGGTAGCGGGGCGAGGCACAGATACGCAGTATTTT	CASSGVAGRGTDTQYF
.	.	TRBV14	TRBJ2-7	TGTGCCAGCAGCCAAGATAACTGGACAGATCGAGAAGAGCAGTACTTC	CASSQDNWTDREEQYF
.	TRBD1	TRBV5-1	TRBJ2-7	TGCGCCAGCAGCCCGGATGGGGACAGACCCTACGCCGAGCAGTACTTC	CASSPDGDRPYAEQYF
.	.	TRBV19	TRBJ2-2	TGTGCCAGTGTAAGGACCTGGCCATACCCCGGGGAGCTGTTTTTT	CASVRTWPYPGELFF
.	.	TRBV7-2	TRBJ2-3	TGTGCCAGCAGCGATCAGGGGCCAGATACGCAGTATTTT	CASSDQGPDTQYF
.	.	TRBV4-1	TRBJ2-2	TGCGCCAGCAGTCCTAACCGGGCCTGGCTGTTTTTT	CASSPNRAWLFF
.	.	TRBV29-1	TRBJ1-2	TGCAGCGTCGAGCCCGCGAGCAGCCCCTATGGCTACACCTTC	CSVEPASSPYGYTF
.	.	TRBV28	TRBJ2-1	TGTGCCAGCAGTTTCCCGACAGACAATGAGCAGTTCTTC	CASSFPTDNEQFF
.	.	TRBV6-4	TRBJ1-1	TGTGCCAGCAGTGACGGCACTGAAGCTTTCTTT	CASSDGTEAFF
.	.	TRBV4-2	TRBJ1-2	TGTGCCAGCAGCCAAGATCGGCTGGCTAACTATGGCTACACCTTC	CASSQDRLANYGYTF
.	.	TRBV19	TRBJ1-5	TGTGCCAGTAGTATAGATAGGTTTGAAGAAAGCAATCAGCCCCAGCATTTT	CASSIDRFEESNQPQHF
.	TRBD1	TRBV4-3	TRBJ1-2	TGCGCCAGCAGCCAATACAGGGGAGCCTATGGCTACACCTTC	CASSQYRGAYGYTF
.	TRBD1	TRBV27	TRBJ1-1	TGTGCCAGCAGTTCAATCGGACAGGGCTTCGGGAACACTGAAGCTTTCTTT	CASSSIGQGFGNTEAFF
.	.	TRBV9	TRBJ2-5	TGTGCCAGCAGCGTATCTTCAGCTTGGGAGACCCAGTACTTC	CASSVSSAWETQYF
.	.	TRBV7-9	TRBJ1-5	TGTGCCAGCAGCTTGGCAGAGAGACAGCCCCAGCATTTT	CASSLAERQPQHF
.	.	TRBV13	TRBJ2-7	TGTGCCAGCAGCGTAATGCCTTTAACAGGTAACTACGAGCAGTACTTC	CASSVMPLTGNYEQYF
.	.	TRBV11-3	TRBJ2-3	TGTGCCAGCAGCTGGGGGAAAGATACGCAGTATTTT	CASSWGKDTQYF
.	TRBD1	TRBV15	TRBJ1-4	TGTGCCACCAGCATGGGACAGGGGGTCGCTGAAAAACTGTTTTTT	CATSMGQGVAEKLFF
.	.	TRBV2	TRBJ2-1	TGTGCCAGCAGCCCGGAACTCTATGATGAGCAGTTCTTC	CASSPELYDEQFF
.	.	TRBV7-9	TRBJ2-1	TGTGCCAGCAGCCCCCCTGGGAACTCCTACAATGAGCAGTTCTTC	CASSPPGNSYNEQFF
.	.	TRBV10-3	TRBJ1-3	TGTGCCATCAGGGCGGGGCCTACCTCTGGAAACACCATATATTTT	CAIRAGPTSGNTIYF
.	.	TRBV9	TRBJ2-5	TGTGCCAGCAGCCTGACCACTGACAGCCTAGAGACCCAGTACTTC	CASSLTTDSLETQYF
.	TRBD2	TRBV7-9	TRBJ2-1	TGTGCCAGCAGCTTAGGTTTAAGCGGGAGGGACCACAATGAGCAGTTCTTC	CASSLGLSGRDHNEQFF
.	.	TRBV2	TRBJ1-1	TGTGCCAGCAAATCTCAATCTACTGAAGCTTTCTTT	CASKSQSTEAFF
.	TRBD2	TRBV7-9	TRBJ2-1	TGTGCCATCACTGGACTAGCCTACAATGAGCAGTTCTTC	CAITGLAYNEQFF
.	TRBD2	TRBV5-1	TRBJ2-3	TGCGCCAGCAGCCCCGAAGCGGGGGTAACAGATACGCAGTATTTT	CASSPEAGVTDTQYF
.	.	TRBV4-1	TRBJ1-2	TGCGCCAGCAGCCAAGATGGTAGGGTCTATTACTATGGCTACACCTTC	CASSQDGRVYYYGYTF
.	.	TRBV19	TRBJ1-5	TGTGCCAGTAGTATTCCCAGTCAGCCCCAGCATTTT	CASSIPSQPQHF
.	.	TRBV6-1	TRBJ1-2	TGTGCCAGTTGCCGGGAGGAGAGTAACTATGGCTACACCTTC	CASCREESNYGYTF
few	.	TRBV29-1	TRBJ1-2	TGCAGCGTTGAGAGGGCGTATGGCTACACCTTC	CSVERAYGYTF
once	.	TRBV5-4	TRBJ1-1	TGTGCCAGCAGCTCGGGGTTGATCATGAACACTGAAGCTTTCTTT	CASSSGLIMNTEAFF
.	TRBD1	TRBV6-1	TRBJ1-4	TGTGCCAGCACCTGGGACAGGGAAAAAGAAAAACTGTTTTTT	CASTWDREKEKLFF